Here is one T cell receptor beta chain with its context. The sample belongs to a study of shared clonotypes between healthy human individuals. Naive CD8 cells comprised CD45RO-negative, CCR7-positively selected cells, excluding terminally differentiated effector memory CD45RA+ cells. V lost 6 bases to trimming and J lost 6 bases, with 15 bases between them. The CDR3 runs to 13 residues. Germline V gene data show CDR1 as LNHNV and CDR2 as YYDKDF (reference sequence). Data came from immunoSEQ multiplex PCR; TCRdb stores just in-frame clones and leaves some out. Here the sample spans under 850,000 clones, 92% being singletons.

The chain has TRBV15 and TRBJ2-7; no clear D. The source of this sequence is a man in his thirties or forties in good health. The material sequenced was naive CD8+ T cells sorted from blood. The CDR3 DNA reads TGTGCCACCAGGGAGATCTCGTGGAGCGAGCAGTACTTC. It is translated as CATREISWSEQYF.